This T cell receptor (beta chain) was recovered during a study of cytomegalovirus exposure and HLA in healthy donors (dated by TCRdb to 2016 to 2017). About the full investigation: The roughly 700 repertoires of the first cohort and the 95 to 150 validation repertoires were produced on the same platform, according to a later analysis. In addition to the first cohort of about 650 subjects, a separate validation cohort of 100 to 150 different subjects was used. The study was designed to test whether signatures of past pathogen exposure could be identified by cataloging public T cell receptors. To predict cytomegalovirus infection status, the study combined high-throughput TCR immunosequencing, statistical association of individual TCRs with disease status, and machine learning.

The donors belonged to the validation cohort of around 130 subjects, which was separate from the approximately 660-subject first cohort. Overall study results and their limits: A few of the identified cytomegalovirus-associated TCR beta chains were confirmed in vitro to be specific for cytomegalovirus antigens. Most TCR sequences were seen in very few donors, while some public TCRs were found in many individuals. Cytomegalovirus status was reported to be diagnosed by the classifier with high specificity and sensitivity in both the original and validation cohorts. The study listed 164 TCR beta chains as associated with cytomegalovirus. Of the cluster scores, roughly 95% were above 0 in a later analysis, which found that TCRs clustered in the first cohort also tended to co-occur in the 120 or so validation repertoires. The validation cohort had no HLA typing available for a later analysis, so co-occurrence within that cohort was assessed over all 120 or so repertoires. According to the authors, the approach could potentially be generalized to other disease states and immunological phenotypes.

Library preparation employed the immunoSEQ multiplex PCR assay. The original methods were these. A statistical classification framework was developed to diagnose cytomegalovirus status using the catalog of TCR beta chain sequences. The immuneACCESS repertoire file appears here via TCRdb, limited to in-frame rearrangements. These files lack a portion of the clones; in checked studies, under half of the deficit traces to unresolved V genes, and the cause of the others is not known. That table furnishes V, J and clone size, whereas the DNA furnished D and trimming. Across this sample there are about 340,000 clones, with more than 80% seen only once. The ten largest clones take up roughly 0.8% of the sample. This clone turned up a few times. There is no known antigen for this receptor. Base qualities were left out, and no much larger clone turns up one base away. The TCR was taken from a woman younger than 30 in good health and CMV-seronegative. The sequencing sample was made of PBMCs.

The encoded CDR3 is CATNYARQETQYF. The DNA reads as follows: TGTGCCACCAACTACGCCAGACAAGAGACCCAGTACTTC. The V and J genes are TRBV7-9 and TRBJ2-5; the D gene cannot be resolved reliably. The CDR1 and CDR2 encoded by the germline V gene (reference sequence) are SEHNR and FQNEAQ. V gives up 10 bases and J gives up 2 bases, and the segment between their germline ends measures 14 bases. The CDR3 contains 13 residues, cysteine and phenylalanine counted. Only CDR3 DNA remains: 39 bases, in frame from the first base.